This TCR beta chain was sequenced in a study of control samples from healthy donors and cancer patients (dated by TCRdb to the early 2020s). A word on this clone: Its antigen remains undetermined. Nothing much larger sits one base from this clone, and base qualities are not available.

As encoded in the germline V gene, CDR1 is KGHSH while CDR2 is LQKENI. V lost 2 bases and J lost 8 bases, and the count of bases not matched to a germline gene is 2. From the cysteine through the phenylalanine, the CDR3 covers 14 amino acids. Only the CDR3 portion is preserved as DNA: 42 bases, with reading frame beginning at the first base. The receptor library was made with the immunoSEQ multiplex PCR assay. This immuneACCESS table, as held by TCRdb, lists in-frame sequences with V and J called but not all clones. Of the missing ones, under half trace to an unresolved V gene in checked studies; the others have no known cause. The sample data list 110,000 to 150,000 clones, and 89% of these were observed just once. The ten top clones hold over 4% of the sample.

The origin of this receptor is a man aged 25-45 years in good health. The chain employs TRBV18 and TRBJ2-1, with TRBD1 matching 11 junction bases. The specimen sequenced was blood. CDR3 sequence: CASSPGTGGDEQFF. The DNA sequence reads TGTGCCAGCTCACCAGGGACAGGGGGAGATGAGCAGTTCTTC. Full variable domain (CDR3 extended with the reference TRBV18 and TRBJ2-1 proteins): NAGVMQNPRHLVRRRGQEARLRCSPMKGHSHVYWYRQLPEEGLKFMVYLQKENIIDESGMPKERFSAEFPKEGPSILRIQQVVRGDSAAYFCASSPGTGGDEQFFGPGTRLTVL.